A single sample is the source of the 21 T cell receptor beta chains below, sequenced in a study of T cell responses to AZD1222 COVID-19 vaccine. The repertoire was sequenced with immunoSEQ multiplex PCR; TCRdb's copy has only in-frame clones and lacks some. The sample includes approximately 94,000 clones, about 88% of them seen just once. Sequencing was performed on peripheral blood, taken on day 0 of AZD1222 vaccination. The receptors come from an adult in good health.

The chain employs TRBV3-1 (or the pseudogene TRBV3-2) and TRBJ2-5; 10 bases are a match to TRBD2. J gave up 4 bases and V 5 bases, and 13 bases lay outside the gene matches. CDR1 and CDR2 (germline): LGHDT, YNNKEL (reference sequence). This CDR3 has 17 residues. The CDR3 protein is CASSSHRAGGGPETQYF. Written as DNA, the CDR3 is TGTGCCAGCAGCTCCCATAGAGCGGGAGGGGGGCCAGAGACCCAGTACTTC.

This rearrangement joins TRBV19 to TRBJ2-1; 9 positions agree with TRBD1. The V gene's germline CDR1 is LNHDA and CDR2 SQIVND (reference sequence). The CDR3 length is 17 residues. V was pared by 2 bases and J by 0 bases, with 5 bases of the junction left unmatched. The CDR3 DNA reads as TGTGCCAGTAGTATAACAGGGGGCGCGGGCTCCTACAATGAGCAGTTCTTC. Protein product: CASSITGGAGSYNEQFF.

J is TRBJ1-2 and V is TRBV7-2; 9 bases match TRBD1. With 5 bases clipped from V and 7 bases from J, the junction kept 5 bases outside the gene matches. CDR1 is SGHTA, CDR2 FQGNSA, per germline. The CDR3 loop spans 13 amino acids. The chain's CDR3 is CASSGTGPFGYTF. DNA for the CDR3: TGTGCCAGCAGCGGGACAGGGCCTTTTGGCTACACCTTC.

This chain uses TRBV9 with TRBJ1-1, with D perhaps matching TRBD1 (6 bases). There are 13 residues in the CDR3. The V gene's germline CDR1 is SGDLS and CDR2 YYNGEE. V was cut by 2 bases and J by 1 base, with 6 bases left in between. The chain's CDR3 is CASSVRGNTEAFF. CDR3 DNA sequence: TGTGCCAGCAGCGTCAGGGGGAACACTGAAGCTTTCTTT.

J is TRBJ2-3 and V is TRBV5-1; 8 nucleotides align to TRBD1. The J segment lost 2 bases and the V segment lost 3 bases, leaving 8 bases of the junction unmatched. The V gene's germline CDR1 is SGHRS and CDR2 YFSETQ. There are 16 residues in the CDR3. The CDR3: CASSSSGGSLTDTQYF. CDR3 sequence (DNA): TGCGCCAGCAGCTCCTCAGGGGGCTCCCTCACAGATACGCAGTATTTT.

The chain recombines TRBV12-3 or TRBV12-4 with TRBJ2-5, with D perhaps matching TRBD1 (6 bases). The length of the CDR3 is 13 residues. V lost 3 bases and J 3 bases, leaving 8 bases between the germline ends. CDR3 DNA sequence: TGTGCCAGCAGTTTTGGACAGAAAGAGACCCAGTACTTC. It codes for CASSFGQKETQYF.

The chain links TRBV7-6 to TRBJ1-1; 7 bases line up with TRBD1. The junction had 10 bases not matched to a gene; V was cut back by 4 bases and J by 5 bases. In germline, CDR1 is SGHVS, CDR2 FNYEAQ. The CDR3 is 15 amino acids. The CDR3 sequence is CASSSLTGLSTEAFF. The DNA for the CDR3 is TGTGCCAGCAGCTCTCTGACAGGGTTGAGTACTGAAGCTTTCTTT. The variable domain in full, completed from reference TRBV7-6 and TRBJ1-1, reads GAGVSQSPRYKVTKRGQDVALRCDPISGHVSLYWYRQALGQGPEFLTYFNYEAQQDKSGLPNDRFSAERPEGSISTLTIQRTEQRDSAMYRCASSSLTGLSTEAFFGQGTRLTVV.

The chain is built from TRBV5-5 and TRBJ1-2; D ambiguous. The V gene lost 4 bases and the J gene lost 2 bases, with 15 bases spanning the gap. Germline V lookup: CDR1 SGHKS, CDR2 YYEKEE (reference sequence). The CDR3 is made up of 15 amino acids. The CDR3: CASSRSRTGNYGYTF. CDR3 coding DNA: TGTGCCAGCAGCCGTTCCCGGACCGGGAACTATGGCTACACCTTC.

The genes are TRBV6-5 and TRBJ1-3, with D possibly matching TRBD1 (6 bases). Looked up from germline, CDR1 is MNHEY and CDR2 is SVGAGI. V was pared by 8 bases and J by 1 base, with 15 bases between. The CDR3 consists of 15 residues. CDR3 bases: TGTGCCAGCGAACAGGGACCCTTATCTGGAAACACCATATATTTT. It codes for CASEQGPLSGNTIYF.

The chain joins TRBV7-9 to TRBJ2-5; D remains ambiguous. CDR1 is SEHNR, CDR2 FQNEAQ, per germline (reference sequence). The V end lost 7 bases, the J end lost 1 base, and 4 bases lay between the germline ends. This CDR3 is built from 11 residues. CDR3 sequence: CASTPQETQYF. DNA for the CDR3: TGTGCCAGCACCCCCCAAGAGACCCAGTACTTC.

This sequence joins TRBV19 and TRBJ2-5, with D uncertain. Trimming took off 7 bases at V and 5 bases at J, with 17 bases between the two ends. The CDR3 contains 14 residues. The V gene's germline CDR1 is LNHDA and CDR2 SQIVND (reference sequence). The DNA of the CDR3 is TGTGCCAGTAACGGCGTGGGCCTGAAGGAGACCCAGTACTTC. It codes for CASNGVGLKETQYF.

The rearrangement joins TRBV11-2 to TRBJ2-7, with D possibly being TRBD1 or TRBD2 (5 bases each). This CDR3 is built from 13 residues. Germline CDR1 SGHAT, CDR2 FQNNGV. Trimming stripped 6 bases from V and 2 bases from J, with 11 bases between. The CDR3 region is CASSRDPAYEQYF. The CDR3 bases are TGTGCCAGCAGTAGGGACCCCGCCTACGAGCAGTACTTC. Full variable domain (remainder filled in from reference TRBV11-2 and TRBJ2-7): EAGVAQSPRYKIIEKRQSVAFWCNPISGHATLYWYQQILGQGPKLLIQFQNNGVVDDSQLPKDRFSAERLKGVDSTLKIQPAKLEDSAVYLCASSRDPAYEQYFGPGTRLTVT.

This chain joins TRBV9 and TRBJ2-1; TRBD2 matches 8 bases. The germline V gene encodes CDR1 SGDLS and CDR2 YYNGEE. This CDR3 comprises 17 residues. V dropped 0 bases and J dropped 2; count of bases not matched to a gene: 7. This CDR3 reads CASSVATSGSTYNEQFF. DNA for the CDR3: TGTGCCAGCAGCGTAGCTACAAGCGGGAGCACCTACAATGAGCAGTTCTTC.

This rearrangement joins TRBV2 to TRBJ2-3; tentatively, D is TRBD1 or TRBD2 (5 bases each). V gave up 8 bases and J gave up 0 bases, with 18 bases separating them. The length of the CDR3 is 16 residues. Germline-derived CDR1 and CDR2 are SNHLY and FYNNEI. This chain's CDR3 is CASATGTQPSTDTQYF. In DNA, the CDR3 is TGTGCCAGCGCCACCGGGACCCAGCCTAGCACAGATACGCAGTATTTT. Based on the CDR3 plus reference TRBV2 and TRBJ2-3, the full variable domain is EPEVTQTPSHQVTQMGQEVILRCVPISNHLYFYWYRQILGQKVEFLVSFYNNEISEKSEIFDDQFSVERPDGSNFTLKIRSTKLEDSAMYFCASATGTQPSTDTQYFGPGTRLTVL.

The chain is built from TRBV12-5 and TRBJ2-1; 8 bases fit TRBD2. This CDR3 is built from 15 residues. V shed 5 bases, J shed 6 bases, and the junction held 9 bases outside the gene matches. Germline V gives CDR1 LGHNT, CDR2 FRNRAP. The CDR3 DNA reads as TGTGCTAGTGGTACCACTAGCGGAGACCTCAATGAGCAGTTCTTC. Protein: CASGTTSGDLNEQFF.

The chain recombines TRBV5-4 with TRBJ2-7; weak D call: TRBD1 (5 bases). The CDR3 sequence is 13 residues long. CDR1 and CDR2 from the germline V gene are SGHNT and YYREEE (reference sequence). Trimming removed 5 bases from V and 0 bases from J, with 9 bases in between. CDR3 in DNA: TGTGCCAGCAGATTAGACAGCTCCTACGAGCAGTACTTC. Encoded protein: CASRLDSSYEQYF. Variable domain in full (rest from reference TRBV5-4 and TRBJ2-7): ETGVTQSPTHLIKTRGQQVTLRCSSQSGHNTVSWYQQALGQGPQFIFQYYREEENGRGNFPPRFSGLQFPNYSSELNVNALELDDSALYLCASRLDSSYEQYFGPGTRLTVT.

J is TRBJ2-5 and V is TRBV6-2 or TRBV6-3, with D tentatively TRBD2 (6 bases). The CDR3 is made up of 14 amino acids. Deletions cut 4 bases from V and 1 base from J, with 10 bases between. Per germline, CDR1 MNHEY and CDR2 SVGEGT. As DNA, the CDR3 is TGTGCCAGCAGTTTAACTAGCATCCAAGAGACCCAGTACTTC. Translated: CASSLTSIQETQYF.

This chain uses TRBV10-3 with TRBJ2-1; 9 bases are a match to TRBD2. CDR1 ENHRY and CDR2 SYGVKD come from the germline V gene. There are 18 residues in the CDR3. Germline trimming cut 0 bases from V and 5 bases from J; bases unmatched to any gene: 11. CDR3 sequence: CAISESILGGRGNNEQFF. The DNA of the CDR3 is TGTGCCATCAGTGAGTCGATTCTGGGCGGGAGGGGGAACAATGAGCAGTTCTTC.

The rearrangement links TRBV10-3 to TRBJ1-2, with TRBD1 as a possible D gene (5 bases). This CDR3 region has 13 residues. Germline CDR1 is ENHRY and CDR2 is SYGVKD. Trimming pared 11 bases from V and 3 bases from J, leaving 16 bases between. CDR3 region: CAGGGYTDYGYTF. For the CDR3, the DNA is TGTGCCGGTGGGGGGTACACGGACTATGGCTACACCTTC.

This clone came up a few times. The chain has TRBV28 and TRBJ2-2, with 9 bases fitting TRBD2. This CDR3 has 15 amino acids. The germline V gene encodes CDR1 MDHEN and CDR2 SYDVKM. V lost 4 bases, J lost 6 bases, and 6 bases stayed unmatched. In DNA form, the CDR3 reads TGTGCCAGCAGTTCTCTAGCGGGATTACCCGGGGAGCTGTTTTTT. Amino acids: CASSSLAGLPGELFF.

This clone showed up just a few times. The chain combines TRBV6-2 or TRBV6-3 with TRBJ1-1, with D hard to call. The CDR3 length is 11 residues. Between the trimmed V and J ends, which lost 2 bases and 7 bases, there was a span of 5 bases. Per the germline V gene, CDR1 is MNHEY and CDR2 is SVGEGT. The CDR3 loop reads CASSYGREAFF. CDR3 DNA: TGTGCCAGCAGTTACGGCCGTGAAGCTTTCTTT.